The 23 T cell receptor beta chains presented below share a single source sample, sequenced in a study of T cells in Graves' hyperthyroidism and ophthalmopathy. Template material for amplifying TCR beta CDR3 regions consisted of RNA transcripts. HTBI primers were the set used in a first-round RT-PCR of the TCR CDR3. TCRdb analysed the multiplex PCR reads with MiXCR anew, one entry per CDR3 protein. The data show hundreds of thousands of distinct CDR3 sequences, with 20% seen just once and over 45% held by the top ten. Sample: blood. Receptors were obtained from a middle-aged man with Graves' ophthalmopathy.

This clonotype was detected many times. V usage is TRBV5-6 and J usage is TRBJ2-1; D is undetermined. This CDR3 is built from 15 residues. V gave up 4 bases and J gave up 5 bases, with 16 bases separating them. Germline values: CDR1 SGHDT, CDR2 YYEEEE. The CDR3, as DNA: TGTGCCAGCAGCCTGCCGACATTCCCAGACAATGAGCAGTTCTTC. Encoded protein: CASSLPTFPDNEQFF.

This clonotype showed up many times. This chain links TRBV7-9 with TRBJ2-5; the D gene is possibly TRBD2 (6 bases). This CDR3 contains 15 residues. V dropped 2 bases and J dropped 5 bases, with 15 bases sitting between them. CDR1 and CDR2 (germline): SEHNR, FQNEAQ (reference sequence). This CDR3 is CASSLSMGGRETQYF. CDR3 bases: TGTGCCAGCAGCTTAAGTATGGGAGGCCGGGAGACCCAGTACTTC. The full variable domain, rest sourced from reference TRBV7-9 and TRBJ2-5, is DTGVSQNPRHKITKRGQNVTFRCDPISEHNRLYWYRQTLGQGPEFLTYFQNEAQLEKSRLLSDRFSAERPKGSFSTLEIQRTEQGDSAMYLCASSLSMGGRETQYFGPGTRLLVL.

This clonotype was seen repeatedly, ten times or more. The chain is built from TRBV2 and TRBJ2-5; 7 bases match TRBD2. V was pared by 4 bases and J by 5 bases, with 10 bases of the junction left unmatched. CDR3 length: 15 residues. CDR1 is SNHLY, CDR2 FYNNEI, per germline. CDR3 sequence reads: CASSVGGSQWETQYF. The CDR3 DNA reads TGTGCCAGCAGTGTAGGCGGGAGTCAGTGGGAGACCCAGTACTTC.

The DNA of the CDR3 is TGTGCCAGCAGCTCCCTAAGTGATACGCAGTATTTT. The encoded protein is CASSSLSDTQYF. V and J are TRBV5-4 and TRBJ2-3; no clear D gene. V gave up 3 bases and J gave up 6 bases, with 8 bases separating them. Germline loops: CDR1 SGHNT, CDR2 YYREEE (reference sequence). The CDR3 has 12 amino acids.

The chain joins TRBV4-3 to TRBJ2-3; D is undetermined. The ends were cut back, 2 bases at V and 2 bases at J, with 5 bases in the middle. The CDR3 has 13 amino acids. Germline V CDR1 and CDR2: LGHNA, YSLEER. CDR3 residues: CASSQLVTDTQYF. The CDR3, as DNA: TGCGCCAGCAGCCAACTCGTCACAGATACGCAGTATTTT.

The chain has TRBV5-4 and TRBJ2-7; the D is unclear. V lost 5 bases and J lost 5, with 20 bases in between. There are 15 residues in the CDR3. Germline assignment: CDR1 SGHNT and CDR2 YYREEE (reference sequence). The CDR3 DNA follows: TGTGCCAGCAGTTCGGACGCAGCCCAAGGCCACGAGCAGTACTTC. It translates to CASSSDAAQGHEQYF.

In its sample, this clonotype was seen a few times. V usage is TRBV20-1 and J usage is TRBJ2-1; tentative D call: TRBD2 (5 bases). Trimming removed 6 bases at V and 10 bases at J, with 25 bases between. The CDR3 runs to 15 residues. From germline, CDR1 is DFQATT and CDR2 SNEGSKA (reference sequence). This CDR3 reads CSANYPSLSATEQFF. The DNA of the CDR3 is TGCAGTGCAAACTACCCTAGTCTTAGCGCGACGGAGCAGTTCTTC.

The chain couples TRBV6-1 to TRBJ1-2, with 8 bases identical to TRBD1. The CDR3 totals 16 residues. CDR1 and CDR2 from the germline V gene are MNHNS and SASEGT. J was trimmed by 3 bases and V by 7 bases; bases with no gene match: 13. CDR3 amino acids: CASTSGSRGLYYGYTF. The CDR3 bases are TGTGCCAGCACCTCGGGGAGCAGGGGGCTTTACTATGGCTACACCTTC.

Turning to this clonotype: A clone one base away is much larger, so this may be a read error. The V gene is TRBV6-5, the J gene TRBJ1-2; unclear D gene. The CDR3 is 19 residues long. Trimming shortened V by 0 bases and J by 6 bases, and 26 bases separated the two germline ends. Looked up from germline, CDR1 is MNHEY and CDR2 is SVGAGI. CDR3 loop: CASSYSRVRTATFGHGYTF. The CDR3 bases are TGTGCCAGCAGTTACTCGAGAGTACGGACTGCGACCTTCGGTCATGGCTACACCTTC.

This clonotype was recorded many times. The V call is TRBV11-1, the J call TRBJ2-7, with D possibly being TRBD2 (6 bases). The CDR3 consists of 14 residues. V shed 5 bases and J shed 1 base, with 12 bases lying between them. CDR1 is SGHAT, CDR2 FQDESV, per germline (reference sequence). The chain's CDR3 is CASSAQEGSYEQYF. CDR3 bases: TGTGCCAGCAGCGCCCAGGAGGGATCCTACGAGCAGTACTTC.

The chain joins TRBV20-1 to TRBJ1-3; tentatively, D is TRBD1 (5 bases). V was pared by 3 bases and J by 2 bases, with 8 bases between. CDR1 DFQATT and CDR2 SNEGSKA come from the germline V gene (reference sequence). This CDR3 region has 13 residues. CDR3 protein: CSARMGAGNTIYF. The DNA for the CDR3 is TGCAGTGCTAGGATGGGGGCTGGAAACACCATATATTTT.

J is TRBJ2-3 and V is TRBV30; maybe TRBD2 (6 bases). The CDR3 has 15 amino acids. The germline V and J ends were trimmed by 4 bases and 0 bases, with 14 bases remaining between them. Germline loops: CDR1 GTSNPN, CDR2 SVGIG (reference sequence). The CDR3, as DNA: TGTGCCTGGAACCCGGGACTTCATAGCACAGATACGCAGTATTTT. Its protein is CAWNPGLHSTDTQYF.

The chain is built from TRBV6-1 and TRBJ1-6, with D perhaps TRBD1 (6 bases). Trimming took off 6 bases at V and 7 bases at J, with 10 bases between the two ends. The CDR3 is made up of 13 amino acids. Per germline, CDR1 MNHNS and CDR2 SASEGT. The CDR3 nucleotides are TGTGCCAGCAGCAATACAGGGAATTCACCCCTCCACTTT. It translates to CASSNTGNSPLHF.

This clonotype was seen ten or more times. The chain uses TRBV20-1 and TRBJ2-3; D gene ambiguous. Deletions cut 0 bases from V and 1 base from J, with 14 bases between. The CDR3 loop spans 16 amino acids. Germline V CDR1 and CDR2: DFQATT, SNEGSKA (reference sequence). The CDR3 coding sequence is TGCAGTGCTAGAGATTACGGAGCTAGGGGCACAGATACGCAGTATTTT. Amino acids: CSARDYGARGTDTQYF.

This clonotype was recorded many times. The rearrangement uses TRBV27 and TRBJ2-5; no clear D. V dropped 4 bases and J dropped 5 bases, with 8 bases sitting between them. This CDR3 comprises 12 residues. CDR1 and CDR2 (germline): MNHEY, SMNVEV (reference sequence). The CDR3 nucleotides are TGTGCCAGCAGTTCTCTGGGGGAGACCCAGTACTTC. As protein: CASSSLGETQYF.

Only a few counts were recorded for this clonotype. The gene calls are TRBV2 and TRBJ1-5; no firm D call. Germline CDR1 is SNHLY and CDR2 is FYNNEI. V lost 0 bases and J lost 4, with 7 bases in between. CDR3 size: 14 residues. CDR3 protein: CASSEAVWNQPQHF. The DNA of the CDR3 is TGTGCCAGCAGTGAAGCAGTTTGGAATCAGCCCCAGCATTTT.

This clonotype has at least ten counts. The V call is TRBV13, the J call TRBJ2-3; no clear D. This CDR3 spans 13 amino acids. Germline V gene sequence: CDR1 PRHDT, CDR2 FYEKMQ (reference sequence). Trimming removed 6 bases from V and 2 bases from J, with 9 bases in between. The DNA of the CDR3 is TGTGCCAGCAGGGACCCCATCACAGATACGCAGTATTTT. Protein sequence: CASRDPITDTQYF. Full variable domain (outside the CDR3, taken from reference TRBV13 and TRBJ2-3): AAGVIQSPRHLIKEKRETATLKCYPIPRHDTVYWYQQGPGQDPQFLISFYEKMQSDKGSIPDRFSAQQFSDYHSELNMSSLELGDSALYFCASRDPITDTQYFGPGTRLTVL.

The rearrangement links TRBV20-1 to TRBJ1-1, with a tentative D call TRBD1 (5 bases). This CDR3 region has 15 residues. V was clipped by 6 bases and J by 0 bases, with 17 bases between them. The germline CDR1 and CDR2 sequences are DFQATT and SNEGSKA (reference sequence). The CDR3 reads CSAGPMGRVNTEAFF. CDR3 nucleotides: TGCAGTGCCGGACCCATGGGGCGGGTGAACACTGAAGCTTTCTTT.

About this clonotype: Germline and junction disagree at one end, which may indicate a read error. This sequence joins TRBV7-7 and TRBJ2-5, with D possibly TRBD2 on 5 matching bases. The CDR3 contains 14 residues. Germline CDR1 SSHAT, CDR2 FNYEAQ (reference sequence). This chain's CDR3 is CASSLQLDGETQYF. Here the CDR3 DNA reads TGTGCTAGCAGCTTACAACTAGACGGAGAGACCCAGTACTTC.

This clonotype showed up just a few times. The CDR3 loop is CASSPSGGGKEKLFF. CDR3 bases: TGTGCCAGCAGCCCGTCAGGGGGGGGAAAGGAAAAACTGTTTTTT. The chain uses TRBV7-9 and TRBJ1-4, with 7 bases identical to TRBD1. Trimming took 5 bases from V and 8 from J; bases not matched to a gene: 11. Germline V gene lookup returns CDR1 SEHNR and CDR2 FQNEAQ (reference sequence). This CDR3 contains 15 residues.

This clonotype appeared a few times. The rearrangement joins TRBV10-1 to TRBJ2-7; no firm D call. The length of the CDR3 is 13 residues. CDR1 is WNHNN, CDR2 SYGVQD, per germline (reference sequence). Trimming cost V 0 bases and J 2 bases, with 5 bases left between them. Here the CDR3 reads CASSESGPYEQYF. The CDR3 nucleotides read TGCGCCAGCAGTGAGTCAGGCCCCTACGAGCAGTACTTC.

This clonotype was counted only a few times. This chain joins TRBV12-3 or TRBV12-4 and TRBJ2-2; D remains unclear. CDR3 size: 13 residues. The V end was cut by 5 bases, the J end by 4 bases, with 8 bases between. CDR3 protein: CASSRTRTGELFF. The DNA for the CDR3 is TGTGCCAGCAGTCGGACCCGCACCGGGGAGCTGTTTTTT.

The chain couples TRBV5-1 to TRBJ2-5; 12 bases are a match to TRBD2. J was trimmed by 1 base and V by 1 base; bases with no gene match: 8. Germline V gives CDR1 SGHRS, CDR2 YFSETQ. The CDR3 loop spans 18 amino acids. CDR3 coding DNA: TGCGCCAGCAGCTTGTATACTAGCGGGAGGTGGGGCCAAGAGACCCAGTACTTC. Translated: CASSLYTSGRWGQETQYF.